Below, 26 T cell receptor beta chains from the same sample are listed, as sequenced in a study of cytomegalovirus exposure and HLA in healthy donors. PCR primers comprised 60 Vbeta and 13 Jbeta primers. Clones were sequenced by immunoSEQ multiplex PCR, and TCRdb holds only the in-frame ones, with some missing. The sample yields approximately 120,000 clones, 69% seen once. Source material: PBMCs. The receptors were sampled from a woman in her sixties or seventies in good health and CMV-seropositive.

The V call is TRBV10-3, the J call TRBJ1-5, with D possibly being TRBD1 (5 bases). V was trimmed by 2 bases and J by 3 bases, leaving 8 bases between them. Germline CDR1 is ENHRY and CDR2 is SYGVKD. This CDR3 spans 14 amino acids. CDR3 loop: CAISEEGVNQPQHF. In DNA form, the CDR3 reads TGTGCCATCAGTGAGGAAGGGGTCAATCAGCCCCAGCATTTT.

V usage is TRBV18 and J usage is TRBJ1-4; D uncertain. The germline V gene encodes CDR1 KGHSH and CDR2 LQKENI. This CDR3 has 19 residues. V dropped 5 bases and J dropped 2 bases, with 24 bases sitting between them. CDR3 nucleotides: TGTGCCAGCTCATCTGGGGAGAGGGTCTGGTTGAGTACTAATGAAAAACTGTTTTTT. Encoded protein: CASSSGERVWLSTNEKLFF.

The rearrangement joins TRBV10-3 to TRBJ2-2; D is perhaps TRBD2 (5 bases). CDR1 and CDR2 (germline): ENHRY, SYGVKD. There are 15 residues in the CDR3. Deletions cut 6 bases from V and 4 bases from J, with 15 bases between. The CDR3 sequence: CAIRDPGRGTGELFF. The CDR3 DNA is TGTGCCATCAGGGACCCGGGGAGAGGCACCGGGGAGCTGTTTTTT.

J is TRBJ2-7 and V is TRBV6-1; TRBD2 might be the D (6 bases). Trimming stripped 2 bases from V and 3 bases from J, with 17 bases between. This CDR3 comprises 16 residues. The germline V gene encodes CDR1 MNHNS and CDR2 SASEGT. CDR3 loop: CASSESKTGRNYEQYF. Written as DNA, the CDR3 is TGTGCCAGCAGTGAATCAAAAACCGGGAGAAACTACGAGCAGTACTTC.

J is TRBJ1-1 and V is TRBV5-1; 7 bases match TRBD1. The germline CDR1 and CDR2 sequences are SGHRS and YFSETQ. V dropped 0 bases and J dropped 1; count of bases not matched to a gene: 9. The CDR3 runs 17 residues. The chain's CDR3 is CASSLVQGGSSNTEAFF. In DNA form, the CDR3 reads TGCGCCAGCAGCTTGGTGCAGGGGGGATCTTCGAACACTGAAGCTTTCTTT.

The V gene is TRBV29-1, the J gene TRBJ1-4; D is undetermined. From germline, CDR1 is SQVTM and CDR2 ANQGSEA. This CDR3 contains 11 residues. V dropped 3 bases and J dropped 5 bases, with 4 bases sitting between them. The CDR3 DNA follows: TGCAGCGTTGAGGGCAATGAAAAACTGTTTTTT. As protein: CSVEGNEKLFF.

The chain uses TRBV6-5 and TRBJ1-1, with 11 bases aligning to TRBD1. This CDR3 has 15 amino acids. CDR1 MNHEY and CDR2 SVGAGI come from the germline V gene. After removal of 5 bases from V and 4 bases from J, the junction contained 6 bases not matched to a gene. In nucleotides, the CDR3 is TGTGCCAGCAGTGGGACAGGGGGGACCGGCACTGAAGCTTTCTTT. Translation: CASSGTGGTGTEAFF.

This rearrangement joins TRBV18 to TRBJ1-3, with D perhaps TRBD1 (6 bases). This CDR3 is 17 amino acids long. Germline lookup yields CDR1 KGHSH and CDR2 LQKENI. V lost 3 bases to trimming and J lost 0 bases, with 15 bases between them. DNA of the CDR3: TGTGCCAGCTCACCGAACCCTCAACAGGGCTCTGGAAACACCATATATTTT. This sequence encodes CASSPNPQQGSGNTIYF.

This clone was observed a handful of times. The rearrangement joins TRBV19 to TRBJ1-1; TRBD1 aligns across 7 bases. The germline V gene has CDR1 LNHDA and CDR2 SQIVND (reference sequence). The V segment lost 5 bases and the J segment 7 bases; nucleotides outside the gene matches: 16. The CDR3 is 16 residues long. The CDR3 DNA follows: TGTGCCAGTAGTCCCTGGACAGGTGGGATGATACGTGAAGCTTTCTTT. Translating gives CASSPWTGGMIREAFF.

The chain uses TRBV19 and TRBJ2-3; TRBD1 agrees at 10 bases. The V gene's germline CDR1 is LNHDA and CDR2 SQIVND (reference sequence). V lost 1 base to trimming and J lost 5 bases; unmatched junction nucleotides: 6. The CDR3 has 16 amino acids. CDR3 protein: CASSIVPGQGLDTQYF. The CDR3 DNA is TGTGCCAGTAGTATAGTGCCGGGACAGGGGTTAGATACGCAGTATTTT.

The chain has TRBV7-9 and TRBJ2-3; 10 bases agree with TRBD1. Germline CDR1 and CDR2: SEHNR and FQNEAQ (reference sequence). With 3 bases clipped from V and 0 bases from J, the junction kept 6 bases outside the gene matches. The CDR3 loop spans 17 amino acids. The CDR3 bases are TGTGCCAGCAGCTTTGGCCTGGGACAGGGGAGCACAGATACGCAGTATTTT. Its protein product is CASSFGLGQGSTDTQYF.

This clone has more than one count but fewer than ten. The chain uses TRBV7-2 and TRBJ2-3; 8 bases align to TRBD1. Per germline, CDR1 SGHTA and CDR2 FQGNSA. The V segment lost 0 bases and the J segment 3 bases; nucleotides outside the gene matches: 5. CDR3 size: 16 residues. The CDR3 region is CASSLAGTGVTDTQYF. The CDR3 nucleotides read TGTGCCAGCAGCTTAGCAGGGACAGGAGTAACAGATACGCAGTATTTT.

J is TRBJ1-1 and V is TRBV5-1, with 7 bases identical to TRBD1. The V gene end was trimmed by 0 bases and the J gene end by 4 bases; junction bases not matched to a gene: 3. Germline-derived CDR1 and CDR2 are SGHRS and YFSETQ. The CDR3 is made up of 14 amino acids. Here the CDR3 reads CASSLGPGGTEAFF. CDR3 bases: TGCGCCAGCAGCTTGGGCCCAGGGGGCACTGAAGCTTTCTTT. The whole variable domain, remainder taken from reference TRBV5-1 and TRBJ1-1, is KAGVTQTPRYLIKTRGQQVTLSCSPISGHRSVSWYQQTPGQGLQFLFEYFSETQRNKGNFPGRFSGRQFSNSRSEMNVSTLELGDSALYLCASSLGPGGTEAFFGQGTRLTVV.

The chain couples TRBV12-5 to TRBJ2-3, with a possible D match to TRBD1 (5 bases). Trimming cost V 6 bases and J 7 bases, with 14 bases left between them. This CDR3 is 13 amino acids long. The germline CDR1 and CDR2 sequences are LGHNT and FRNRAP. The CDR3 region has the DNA TGTGCTAGTGGAGGCCTTGGGGCGAATACGCAGTATTTT. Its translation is CASGGLGANTQYF.

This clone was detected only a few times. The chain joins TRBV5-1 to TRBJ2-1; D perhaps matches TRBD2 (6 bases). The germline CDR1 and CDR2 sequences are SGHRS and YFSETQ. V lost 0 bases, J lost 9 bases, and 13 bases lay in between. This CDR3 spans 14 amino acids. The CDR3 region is CASSLGGGVSEQFF. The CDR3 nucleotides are TGCGCCAGCAGCTTGGGAGGCGGGGTTTCTGAGCAGTTCTTC. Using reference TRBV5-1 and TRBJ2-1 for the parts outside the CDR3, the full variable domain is KAGVTQTPRYLIKTRGQQVTLSCSPISGHRSVSWYQQTPGQGLQFLFEYFSETQRNKGNFPGRFSGRQFSNSRSEMNVSTLELGDSALYLCASSLGGGVSEQFFGPGTRLTVL.

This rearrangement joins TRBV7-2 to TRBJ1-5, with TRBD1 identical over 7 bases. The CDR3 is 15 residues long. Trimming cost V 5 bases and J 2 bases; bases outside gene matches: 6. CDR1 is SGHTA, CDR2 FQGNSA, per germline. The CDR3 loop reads CASSIDRVGNQPQHF. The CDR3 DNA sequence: TGTGCCAGCAGCATCGACAGGGTGGGCAATCAGCCCCAGCATTTT.

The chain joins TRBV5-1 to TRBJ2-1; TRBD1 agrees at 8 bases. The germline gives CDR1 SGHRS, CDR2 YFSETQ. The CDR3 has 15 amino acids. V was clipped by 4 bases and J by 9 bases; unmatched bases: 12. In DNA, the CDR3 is TGCGCCAGCAGCATGGGGACAGGAGGGTCTGGTGAGCAGTTCTTC. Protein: CASSMGTGGSGEQFF.

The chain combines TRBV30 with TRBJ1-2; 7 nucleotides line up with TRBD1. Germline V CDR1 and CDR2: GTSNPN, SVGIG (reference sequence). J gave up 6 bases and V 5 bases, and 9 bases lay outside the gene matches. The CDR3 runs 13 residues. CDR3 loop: CAWSQTGMDGYTF. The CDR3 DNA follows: TGTGCCTGGTCCCAGACAGGGATGGATGGCTACACCTTC.

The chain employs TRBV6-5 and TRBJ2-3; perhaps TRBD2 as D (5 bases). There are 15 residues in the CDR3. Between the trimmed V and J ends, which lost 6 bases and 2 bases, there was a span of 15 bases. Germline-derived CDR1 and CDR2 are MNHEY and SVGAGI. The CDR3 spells CASSELGRVTDTQYF. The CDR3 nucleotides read TGTGCCAGCAGCGAACTTGGGCGGGTCACAGATACGCAGTATTTT.

DNA of the CDR3: TGTGCCAGCAGCTTGGGACTAGCATCGGATACGCAGTATTTT. Translating gives CASSLGLASDTQYF. This chain joins TRBV5-4 and TRBJ2-3; 7 bases align to TRBD2. CDR1 is SGHNT and CDR2 is YYREEE in the germline V gene (reference sequence). CDR3 length: 14 residues. J was trimmed by 6 bases and V by 0 bases; bases with no gene match: 4.

CDR3 sequence reads: CASSTGGYTEAFF. DNA for the CDR3: TGTGCCAGCTCGACGGGGGGGTACACTGAAGCTTTCTTT. The chain recombines TRBV2 with TRBJ1-1, with D perhaps matching TRBD1 (5 bases). Trimming cost V 8 bases and J 3 bases, with 13 bases left between them. This CDR3 is 13 amino acids long. CDR1 is SNHLY and CDR2 is FYNNEI in the germline V gene. Complete variable domain (other parts from reference TRBV2 and TRBJ1-1): EPEVTQTPSHQVTQMGQEVILRCVPISNHLYFYWYRQILGQKVEFLVSFYNNEISEKSEIFDDQFSVERPDGSNFTLKIRSTKLEDSAMYFCASSTGGYTEAFFGQGTRLTVV.

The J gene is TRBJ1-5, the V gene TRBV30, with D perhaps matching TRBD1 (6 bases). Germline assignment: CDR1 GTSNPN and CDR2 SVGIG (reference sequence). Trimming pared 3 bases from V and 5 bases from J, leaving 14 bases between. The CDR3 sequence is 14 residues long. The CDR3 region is CAWSSQGLDQPQHF. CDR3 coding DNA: TGTGCCTGGAGCTCACAGGGTCTGGATCAGCCCCAGCATTTT. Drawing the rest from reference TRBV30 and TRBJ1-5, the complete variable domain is SQTIHQWPATLVQPVGSPLSLECTVEGTSNPNLYWYRQAAGRGLQLLFYSVGIGQISSEVPQNLSASRPQDRQFILSSKKLLLSDSGFYLCAWSSQGLDQPQHFGDGTRLSIL.

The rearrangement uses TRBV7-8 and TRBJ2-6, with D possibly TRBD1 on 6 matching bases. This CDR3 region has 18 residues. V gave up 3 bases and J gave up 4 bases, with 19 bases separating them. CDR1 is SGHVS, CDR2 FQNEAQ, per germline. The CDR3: CASSLGPQGLRGANVLTF. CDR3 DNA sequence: TGTGCCAGCAGCTTGGGCCCACAGGGTTTGAGAGGGGCCAACGTCCTGACTTTC.

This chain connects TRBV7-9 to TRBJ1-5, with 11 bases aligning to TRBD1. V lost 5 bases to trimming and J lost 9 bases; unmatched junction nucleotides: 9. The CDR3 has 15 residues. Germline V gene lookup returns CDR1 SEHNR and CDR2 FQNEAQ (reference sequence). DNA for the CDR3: TGTGCCAGCAGCCCCGGGACAGGGGGTTCAGCGCCCCAGCATTTT. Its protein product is CASSPGTGGSAPQHF. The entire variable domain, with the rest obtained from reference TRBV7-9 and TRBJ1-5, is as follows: DTGVSQNPRHKITKRGQNVTFRCDPISEHNRLYWYRQTLGQGPEFLTYFQNEAQLEKSRLLSDRFSAERPKGSFSTLEIQRTEQGDSAMYLCASSPGTGGSAPQHFGDGTRLSIL.

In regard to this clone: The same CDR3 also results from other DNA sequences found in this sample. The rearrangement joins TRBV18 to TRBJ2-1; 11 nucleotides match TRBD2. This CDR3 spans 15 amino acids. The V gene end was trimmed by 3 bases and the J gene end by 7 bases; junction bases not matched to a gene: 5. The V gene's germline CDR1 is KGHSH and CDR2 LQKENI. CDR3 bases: TGTGCCAGCTCACCCGGGCTAGCGGGGGGAAATGAGCAGTTCTTC. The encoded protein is CASSPGLAGGNEQFF.

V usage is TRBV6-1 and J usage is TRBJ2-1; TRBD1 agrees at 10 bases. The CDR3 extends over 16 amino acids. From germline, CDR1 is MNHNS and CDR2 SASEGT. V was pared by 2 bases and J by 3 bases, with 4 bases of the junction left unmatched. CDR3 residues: CASSERDRGYYNEQFF. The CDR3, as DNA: TGTGCCAGCAGTGAAAGGGACAGGGGTTACTACAATGAGCAGTTCTTC.